This entry is about one T cell receptor beta chain. This clone's antigen is unknown. No quality values exist for individual bases; no much larger clone is one base distant. Trimming at the junction amounts to 0 bases on V and 0 bases on J, and the germline ends lie 11 bases apart. The CDR3 runs 16 residues from the cysteine to the phenylalanine. The kept DNA is CDR3 alone, 48 bases in frame from the first base. The germline V gene (reference sequence) sets CDR1 to SGHNT and CDR2 to YYREEE. This sample is part of a study of PD-1 blockade in classical Hodgkin lymphoma (dated by TCRdb to the early 2020s). About the investigation overall: Nivolumab dosing was 3 mg/kg intravenously every 2 weeks, continuing until either disease progression or unacceptable toxicity. The study used CyTOF and TCR beta sequencing to define a peripheral blood immune signature of response to PD-1 blockade in classical Hodgkin lymphoma.

The Qiagen DNeasy kit was used to extract genomic DNA from unsorted PBMCs and from the negatively selected CD4+ and CD8+ fractions. Using primers that anneal to V and J segments, immunoSEQ multiplex PCR amplified the TCR beta CDR3 regions. A synthetic immune receptor repertoire was used to minimize amplification bias, and remaining bias was computationally removed after sequencing. Processing in the source paper ran as follows. Custom Python scripts were used to quantify repertoire diversity as the Shannon entropy index. The unsorted, CD4+ and CD8+ repertoires were each analyzed separately, with the exception of combined analyses, where CD4+ and CD8+ sequences were merged in silico. A clone counted as expanded when the clone's frequency after treatment rose at least 2-fold relative to C1D1, and clones undetected at baseline were given a pseudocount of 0.5. Singleton clones were defined as clones with 0 or 1 copy at C1D1, and non-singleton clones were defined as clones with 2 or more copies. Clones expanded in unsorted samples were assigned a CD4+, CD8+ or unknown annotation through matching of protein sequences in sorted samples from the same patient. Wilcoxon tests on paired samples were used to test diversity changes from C1D1 to C4D1. TCRdb provides this immuneACCESS table in a form limited to in-frame rearrangements. Some clones are lacking; in checked studies, under half of them reflect an unresolved V gene, and why the rest are absent is not known. V, J and clone size are those of that table, while D and trimming were read from the DNA. The sample table shows about 40,000 clones, and around 80% are seen once. Of the sample, over 10% is held by the ten largest clones.

General conclusions and limits of the study: Diversity was lower in patients who began nivolumab less than 1 year after ASCT, so these patients were left out of later analyses to avoid confounding by immune reconstitution. The study was restricted to a single clinical trial cohort, and the causes of repertoire differences, possibly disease activity or prior therapy, were left undefined. CD4+ but not CD8+ TCR diversity rose significantly by C4D1 (p=0.0027 vs p=0.16), most apparent in complete responders (p=0.02). Baseline TCR diversity was reported as lower in newly diagnosed patients than in healthy donors, and lower still in relapsed/refractory patients. Baseline diversity similar to that of newly diagnosed patients was observed in trial patients achieving complete response, whereas significantly lower diversity was observed in partial responders and progressors.

The sample's time point label, in plain terms: cycle 1 day 1 (C1D1), immediately before nivolumab initiation. Relapse after autologous stem cell transplantation had occurred in all trial patients, and cohorts A, B and C were distinguished by prior brentuximab vedotin exposure. The trial cohort included 45 to 65 patients with relapsed/refractory classical Hodgkin lymphoma, and each patient had a best overall response of complete response, partial response or progressive disease. Trial patients were treated with single-agent nivolumab in the multi-cohort phase II CheckMate 205 trial. An independent review committee assessed best overall response by applying the 2007 International Working Group response criteria. Trial PBMCs were collected immediately before nivolumab initiation (C1D1) and during therapy at cycle 2 day 1 and cycle 4 day 1. Peripheral blood was collected in 8 mL Vacutainer Cell Preparation Tubes, from which PBMCs were isolated by centrifugation and then cryopreserved.

The V gene is TRBV5-4 and the J gene is TRBJ2-3; the D region possibly corresponds to TRBD2 (7 bases align). This receptor was taken from a human donor with classical Hodgkin lymphoma. Sequenced here: peripheral blood mononuclear cells (PBMCs), sampled at baseline. The CDR3 reads as follows: CASSLGRGQSTDTQYF. The DNA sequence is TGTGCCAGCAGCTTGGGGCGGGGGCAGAGCACAGATACGCAGTATTTT.